This T cell receptor beta chain was retrieved from a study of CD8 T cells in Susac syndrome. It was treatment-naive patients with stable or active relapsing-remitting disease who made up the multiple sclerosis controls. Negative isolation yielded CD4+ and CD8+ T cells, and FACS enriched TEMRA cells. This clonotype was recorded a few times. CDR3 size: 13 residues. Germline loops: CDR1 DFQATT, CDR2 SNEGSKA (reference sequence). The trim removed 8 bases at V and 8 bases at J, leaving 11 bases unmatched. A quantity of roughly 0.5 to 1 ug RNA underwent reverse transcription using random hexamers. An immunoSEQ multiplex PCR generated amplified TCR beta CDR3 products spanning 54 Vbeta and 13 Jbeta. TCRdb reanalysed the immunoSEQ multiplex PCR reads using MiXCR and keeps one entry per CDR3 protein. The repertoire holds about 440,000 distinct CDR3 sequences, approximately 85% seen once, with under 0.15% in the top ten.

The sample taken for sequencing was CD8+ T cells from PBMCs. The chain couples TRBV20-1 to TRBJ1-4; 7 bases are shared with TRBD1. The receptor comes from a human donor with multiple sclerosis. The CDR3 spells CSHQNRGDEKLFF. DNA of the CDR3: TGCAGTCACCAAAACAGGGGAGACGAAAAACTGTTTTTT.